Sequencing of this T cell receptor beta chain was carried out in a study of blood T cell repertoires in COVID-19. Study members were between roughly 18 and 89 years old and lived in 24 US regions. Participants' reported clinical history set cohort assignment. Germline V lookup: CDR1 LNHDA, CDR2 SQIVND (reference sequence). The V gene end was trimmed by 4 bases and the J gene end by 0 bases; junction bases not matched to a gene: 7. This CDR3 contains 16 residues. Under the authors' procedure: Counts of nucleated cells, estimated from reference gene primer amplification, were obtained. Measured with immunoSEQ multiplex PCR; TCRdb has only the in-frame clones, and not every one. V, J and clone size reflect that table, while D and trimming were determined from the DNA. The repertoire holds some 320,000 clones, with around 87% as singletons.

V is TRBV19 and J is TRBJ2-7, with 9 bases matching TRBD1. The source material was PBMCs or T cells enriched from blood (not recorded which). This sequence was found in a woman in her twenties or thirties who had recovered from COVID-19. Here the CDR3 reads CASSNHRDRASYEQYF. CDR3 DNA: TGTGCCAGTAGTAACCACCGGGACAGGGCCTCCTACGAGCAGTACTTC. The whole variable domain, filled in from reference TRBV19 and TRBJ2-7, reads DGGITQSPKYLFRKEGQNVTLSCEQNLNHDAMYWYRQDPGQGLRLIYYSQIVNDFQKGDIAEGYSVSREKKESFPLTVTSAQKNPTAFYLCASSNHRDRASYEQYFGPGTRLTVT.